Below, one T cell receptor beta chain is given with its context. What antigen it recognizes has not been identified. To prepare the library, the immunoSEQ multiplex PCR assay was applied. A mixture of 60 forward primers for TCR Vbeta segments and 13 reverse primers for TCR Jbeta segments was used in the multiplex PCR. Amplification of the CDR3 region of rearranged TCR beta genes was performed with a multiplex PCR assay on genomic DNA. The amplified TCR beta libraries were sequenced on the Illumina HiSeq System as 87-base-pair reads. As for the original processing: In a later analysis, approximately 74 million unique TCR beta chains were counted across the approximately 670 repertoires, and roughly 10 million of these chains were shared by at least two donors. Raw reads were error-corrected and collapsed into unique sequences with a nearest-neighbor algorithm that merged closely related sequences to remove PCR and sequencing errors. CDR3 sequences were aligned to IMGT reference sequences to assign V, D and J gene segments. Each retained sequence needed at least a six-nucleotide match to both a V gene segment and a J gene segment. Rearrangements were called productive when the CDR3 lacked stop codons and stayed in frame with V and J; all others were non-productive. CDR3 was defined according to IMGT convention as the region running from the second conserved V-encoded cysteine to the conserved J-encoded phenylalanine. The earlier analysis of about 500 of the donors excluded sequences that lacked an unambiguous match to a single V gene segment. In an earlier analysis of around 600 of the donors, V segments were called functional above 56.7% productive rearrangements and were called segregating when the between-donor standard deviation exceeded 5%. A statistical classification framework was built to diagnose cytomegalovirus status from the catalog of TCR beta chain sequences. In a later analysis, TCR nucleotide sequences were compared against IMGT/GENE-DB human TR gene sequences so that V and J genes could be assigned. A later analysis assigned CDR3 sequences and most-parsimonious VDJ recombination scenarios with the TCRdist pipeline. In a later analysis, each TCR beta chain was defined by its CDR3 amino acid sequence together with its V-gene family, and reads without a unique V-gene family were excluded. In a later analysis, fewer than 650 highly shared, low-generation-probability nucleotide sequences were removed to address suspected cross-contamination and a sequencing artifact. A later analysis calculated a clonal expansion index for each public chain from normalized within-repertoire ranks of inferred template counts. A later analysis computed generation probabilities with a VDJ recombination model fitted to out-of-frame rearrangements, and checked the results against IGoR. In a later analysis, hypergeometric tests were used to score TCR-TCR, TCR-HLA and TCR-CMV co-occurrence, with a repertoire-size bias correction applied to TCR pairs. A later analysis estimated false discovery rates by permuting HLA or CMV assignments 20 times. In a later analysis, co-occurring TCRs were grouped with DBSCAN, and TCRdist sequence similarity was added when clustering was performed within HLA-allele-positive subsets. Repertoires with fewer than 30,000 or more than 120,000 public chains, plus five repertoires with anomalous nucleotide sharing, were excluded from co-occurrence clustering. Imported from immuneACCESS, the table was reduced by TCRdb to in-frame sequences with V and J called. These copies leave out some clones; in studies compared against another copy, an unresolved V gene accounts for under half, and the cause of the remainder is not known. V, J and clone size are those of that table, while D and trimming were read from the DNA. The sample's table covers some 200,000 clones. In total, the top ten clones hold 0.65% to 0.75% of the sample.

From its cysteine to its phenylalanine, the CDR3 spans 13 amino acids. The kept DNA is CDR3 alone, 39 bases in frame from the first base. Sequences MGHRA (CDR1) and YSYEKL (CDR2) are obtained from the germline V gene. V gives up 3 bases and J gives up 5 bases, and the segment between their germline ends measures 11 bases. The data were obtained in a study of cytomegalovirus exposure and HLA in healthy donors (dated 2017 in TCRdb). Context from the whole study: According to an earlier analysis of around 600 of the donors, about 179 million T cells yielded roughly 110 million unique TCR beta sequences and about 300 Gb of sequence data. About 300 gigabases of sequencing data and tens of millions of unique TCR sequences were included in an early release covering several hundred HLA-typed donors. Of the 350 to 450 genotyped donors, about 80% fell in the genetic ancestry cluster associated with self-reported Caucasian donors. The aim of the study was to test whether cataloging public T cell receptors could identify signatures of past pathogen exposure. The study used immunosequencing to profile the T cell repertoires of 600 to 850 subjects and linked those repertoires to cytomegalovirus serostatus. Besides the first cohort of more than 650 subjects, a separate validation cohort made up of 95 to 150 different subjects was used. To predict cytomegalovirus infection status, the study combined high-throughput TCR immunosequencing, statistical association of individual TCRs with disease status, and machine learning. A later analysis re-analyzed previously published TCR beta repertoires from approximately 670 donors and added high-resolution HLA genotyping to study TCR occurrence patterns. Rather than using new phenotypic data, the later analysis identified candidate immune exposures from TCR beta sequences and from how often those sequences occurred across donors. To decide whether each TCR beta V gene segment behaved as functional or pseudogenic, an earlier analysis of fewer than 750 of the donors relied on high-throughput TCR beta sequencing. Donor age, sex, ethnicity and CMV serostatus were compiled alongside the repertoire data. In a later genetic analysis, genome-wide SNP genotypes for about 55% of the roughly 670 donors were used, and that subset was treated as a discovery cohort. All discovery cohort repertoires had been generated using a single sequencing platform. HLA typing covered class I and class II loci at four-digit resolution. The number of donors typed differed by locus, with about 629-630 for A, B, C, DRB1 and DQB1, around 520 for DQA1, approximately 570 for DPA1, and 450 to 480 for DPB1. Because of strong linkage in the cohort, roughly five DR-DQ haplotypes were treated as single units for association and clustering. Among 300 to 500 genotyped donors of the cohort, an average of around 240,000 unique TCR beta nucleotide sequences was sequenced per donor, of which 15% to 20% were non-productive.

Here is what the overall study found, with its caveats: The 87-base-pair reads could not distinguish some IMGT-functional V segments, including TRBV6-2 and TRBV6-3, so those segments were excluded. A later analysis found that most CMV-associated TCR beta chains appeared HLA-restricted, with HLA associations seemingly driven largely by CMV exposure. In a later analysis, several top co-occurrence clusters were reported to appear linked to parvovirus B19, influenza, CMV and Epstein-Barr virus. A later analysis found that TCR association rates varied across HLA loci, with DRB1 alleles showing the most associated TCRs and HLA-C alleles the fewest. Sequencing depth was assumed to be roughly uniform across donors in the presence/absence analyses, though that assumption may not hold. A further reported finding was that TCR beta sequences accurately predicted the HLA-A and HLA-B alleles for most subjects in the first cohort. In vitro tests confirmed that three of the cytomegalovirus-associated TCR beta chains recognize cytomegalovirus antigens. Correlated functional status among segregating V segments might be attributable to linkage disequilibrium, but an unknown experimental factor could not be ruled out. In a later analysis, HLA-associated TCR beta chains were found to be more clonally expanded and to have lower generation probabilities than equally common non-associated chains. The classifier was reported to diagnose cytomegalovirus status with high specificity and sensitivity in both the original and validation cohorts. In an earlier analysis of fewer than 750 of the donors, most TCR beta V segments were observed in productive rearrangements about 87% or about 30% of the time, broadly matching IMGT annotations. HLA typing was unavailable for some donors at each locus, so association tests used only the typed subset. A cluster of highly shared sequence variants was judged likely to represent a technical artifact of the sequencing pipeline. V-gene and J-gene trimming of TCR beta chains was associated with a missense DCLRE1C variant in a later genetic analysis, and the association was replicated in an independent cohort. CMV serostatus was the only immune exposure information available for the cohort. The study listed 170 or so TCR beta chains as associated with cytomegalovirus. Most TCR sequences were seen in very few donors, while some public TCRs were found in many individuals. In a later genetic analysis, fewer N-insertions in productive TCRs were reported among donors in an Asian-associated ancestry cluster than the roughly 700-donor mean. Strong co-occurrence of HLA alleles, especially DR and DQ, made assigning TCR associations to individual alleles difficult. Because counts were too low, more than 15 rarely observed V segments, including chromosome 9 orphons, were left out of the earlier analysis of 500 to 750 of the donors. In this cohort, only TCR beta chains were sequenced, and detectable features were limited by the absence of alpha or paired-chain data. According to the authors, the approach could potentially be generalized to other disease states and immunological phenotypes. In a later analysis, some 18,000 TCR beta sequences were associated with specific HLA alleles at a false discovery rate of 0.05.

In total, approximately 700 healthy bone marrow donors made up the cohort. Cohort members were all nominally healthy when sampled, although unrecorded immune exposures were likely present. The donor was CMV seronegative and belonged to the group of 320 or so seronegative cohort members. Each donor provided a peripheral blood sample, and peripheral blood mononuclear cells were used for TCR beta sequencing. Genomic DNA was extracted from the blood cell samples with the Qiagen DNeasy Blood Extraction Kit. This receptor was obtained from a boy between 10 and 17 years old in good health and CMV-seronegative. The source material was PBMCs. The receptor chain draws on TRBV4-1 and TRBJ2-7; TRBD1 could be the D gene, as 5 bases match. The nucleotides are TGCGCCAGCAGCCACGACAGTTTAAACGAGCAGTACTTC. Its amino acids are CASSHDSLNEQYF.